This TCR beta chain was sequenced for a study of beta chain features in type 1 diabetes. Comment on this clone: Its antigen is not identified.

Trimming took 0 bases from V and 7 from J, leaving 21 bases between them. Looked up from germline, CDR1 is ENHRY and CDR2 is SYGVKD. The CDR3 length is 18 residues. Study-level results: Type 1 diabetes patients showed fewer insertions and more deletions at VDJ junctions.

The investigators reverse transcribed all of the isolated RNA, so they sequenced expressed TCRB transcripts. Assay used: immunoSEQ multiplex PCR; TCRdb lists only in-frame clones, some missing. The sample lists hundreds of thousands of clones, about 17% occurring once. A single heparinised draw of roughly 0.11 L on average was taken per donor. The V call is TRBV10-3, the J call TRBJ1-4, with D possibly being TRBD1 (5 bases). The source material was naive CD4+ T cells from blood. This clonotype was sampled from a woman between 18 and 30 years old in good health. The CDR3 bases are TGTGCCATCAGTGAGTCGCCTTGGGGGGGACCTAAGGCTGAAAAACTGTTTTTT. This translates into CAISESPWGGPKAEKLFF.